The 12 T cell receptor beta chains below come from one sample, sequenced in a study of OX40 agonist ivuxolimab in advanced cancers. Profiling relied on immunoSEQ multiplex PCR, and the TCRdb table lists in-frame clones only, not all of them. The sample records 65,000 to 95,000 clones, roughly 90% being singletons. Sequencing used CD4+ or CD8+ T cells sorted from blood, obtained in a trial of the OX40 agonist ivuxolimab. These receptors were obtained from an adult with an advanced solid tumor such as melanoma, head and neck, liver or kidney cancer.

This clone has only one observation. The J gene is TRBJ2-7, the V gene TRBV30, with unresolved D. In germline, CDR1 is GTSNPN, CDR2 SVGIG (reference sequence). The CDR3 is 11 residues long. V gave up 5 bases and J gave up 2 bases, with 7 bases separating them. CDR3 nucleotide sequence: TGTGCCTGGGCGGATCCCTACGAGCAGTACTTC. Protein: CAWADPYEQYF.

The genes are TRBV5-1 and TRBJ2-5, with 9 bases fitting TRBD2. V shed 4 bases and J 4 bases; nucleotides not matched to a gene: 14. This CDR3 spans 17 amino acids. The germline CDR1 and CDR2 sequences are SGHRS and YFSETQ. The CDR3 reads CASSAPAGGRAPETQYF. CDR3 coding DNA: TGCGCCAGCAGCGCCCCGGCGGGCGGGAGGGCCCCAGAGACCCAGTACTTC.

As for this clone: The junction departs from germline at one end; a sequencing error may be responsible. The chain employs TRBV7-7 and TRBJ2-2, with TRBD2 as a possible D gene (5 bases). Germline lookup yields CDR1 SSHAT and CDR2 FNYEAQ (reference sequence). The CDR3 length is 16 residues. For the CDR3, the DNA is TGTGCTAGCAGCTTAGGAGGCTGGCGGAACACCGGGGAGCTGTTTTTT. Protein sequence: CASSLGGWRNTGELFF.

The rearrangement uses TRBV2 and TRBJ1-1; D unclear. The germline gives CDR1 SNHLY, CDR2 FYNNEI. The CDR3 totals 13 residues. With 8 bases removed from V and 4 bases from J, the gap between germline ends came to 14 bases. CDR3 sequence: CASGLDLGTEAFF. DNA of the CDR3: TGTGCCAGCGGCCTTGATTTAGGCACTGAAGCTTTCTTT.

The gene calls are TRBV2 and TRBJ2-5; D remains unclear. CDR1 is SNHLY, CDR2 FYNNEI, per germline. This CDR3 region has 13 residues. V shed 4 bases and J shed 2 bases, with 8 bases lying between them. Here the CDR3 reads CASSGAVQETQYF. DNA for the CDR3: TGTGCCAGCAGTGGGGCAGTGCAAGAGACCCAGTACTTC.

The chain carries TRBV7-2 and TRBJ2-3, with TRBD2 matching over 8 bases. CDR3 length equals 15 residues. Germline-derived CDR1 and CDR2 are SGHTA and FQGNSA. J lost 0 bases, V lost 6 bases, and 5 bases had no gene match. The chain's CDR3 is CASRETSVSTDTQYF. CDR3 bases: TGTGCCAGCAGGGAGACTAGCGTAAGCACAGATACGCAGTATTTT.

In this sample, this clone turned up once. The chain couples TRBV27 to TRBJ2-7; TRBD1 might be the D (6 bases). Trimming took 3 bases from V and 1 from J, leaving 10 bases between them. CDR1 is MNHEY, CDR2 SMNVEV, per germline (reference sequence). There are 14 residues in the CDR3. The CDR3 nucleotides read TGTGCCAGCAGTTTGGGCAGGGGATCCTACGAGCAGTACTTC. Protein: CASSLGRGSYEQYF.

The chain carries TRBV4-1 and TRBJ2-1; unclear D gene. The V gene's germline CDR1 is MGHRA and CDR2 YSYEKL. V was clipped by 2 bases and J by 10 bases, with 15 bases between them. This CDR3 is built from 14 residues. CDR3 residues: CASSQYSLGGEQFF. CDR3 coding DNA: TGCGCCAGCAGCCAATATAGTCTGGGCGGAGAGCAGTTCTTC.

The CDR3 DNA sequence: TGTGCCAGCAGCTTAGCGGTTGGGGGGCCAGGATACGAGCAGTACTTC. This gives the protein CASSLAVGGPGYEQYF. V is TRBV7-2 and J is TRBJ2-7; D tentatively reads TRBD1 or TRBD2 (6 bases each). Germline CDR1 reads SGHTA; CDR2 reads FQGNSA. V shed 0 bases and J shed 4 bases, with 16 bases lying between them. The CDR3 runs to 16 residues.

The CDR3 coding sequence is TGTGCCATCAGTAAGGACCTCACAGATACGCAGTATTTT. Encoded protein: CAISKDLTDTQYF. The chain recombines TRBV10-3 with TRBJ2-3; D remains unclear. This CDR3 has 13 residues. V lost 5 bases to trimming and J lost 2 bases, with 8 bases between them. Germline V gene data show CDR1 as ENHRY and CDR2 as SYGVKD.

This sequence joins TRBV19 and TRBJ2-5; TRBD2 matches 8 bases. Losses at the gene ends were 3 bases for V and 4 bases for J; bases not matched to a gene: 4. The CDR3 sequence is 14 residues long. The germline V gene has CDR1 LNHDA and CDR2 SQIVND (reference sequence). The CDR3 sequence is CASSMGTSPETQYF. The CDR3 DNA follows: TGTGCCAGTAGTATGGGGACTAGTCCAGAGACCCAGTACTTC.

This sequence joins TRBV11-2 and TRBJ2-2, with D possibly called TRBD1 or TRBD2 (5 bases each). CDR1 is SGHAT and CDR2 is FQNNGV in the germline V gene. The CDR3 spans 14 residues. V was cut by 4 bases and J by 6 bases, with 12 bases left in between. Here the CDR3 reads CASSSGTLPGELFF. CDR3 DNA sequence: TGTGCCAGCAGCTCCGGGACCCTCCCCGGGGAGCTGTTTTTT. The variable domain in full, completed from reference TRBV11-2 and TRBJ2-2, reads EAGVAQSPRYKIIEKRQSVAFWCNPISGHATLYWYQQILGQGPKLLIQFQNNGVVDDSQLPKDRFSAERLKGVDSTLKIQPAKLEDSAVYLCASSSGTLPGELFFGEGSRLTVL.